A single sample gave rise to the 31 T cell receptor beta chains below, sequenced in a study of blood T cell repertoires in COVID-19. The data were produced by immunoSEQ multiplex PCR, yet TCRdb's version contains in-frame clones alone and is incomplete. This sample has about 220,000 clones; around 88% occur once, and the top ten carry roughly 14%. The sequencing input was PBMCs or T cells enriched from blood (not recorded which). All receptors derive from a woman aged 45-60 years with acute COVID-19.

The V gene is TRBV6-5, the J gene TRBJ2-7; the D gene is possibly TRBD2 (5 bases). Germline-derived CDR1 and CDR2 are MNHEY and SVGAGI. CDR3 length: 14 residues. V was cut by 2 bases and J by 3 bases, with 11 bases left in between. In DNA form, the CDR3 reads TGTGCCAGCAGTTACGGTCTAGCTCGCTACGAGCAGTACTTC. This sequence encodes CASSYGLARYEQYF.

The gene calls are TRBV7-3 and TRBJ1-2; weak D call: TRBD1 (5 bases). Per germline, CDR1 SGHTA and CDR2 FQGTGA. Trimming took 2 bases from V and 5 from J, leaving 9 bases between them. The CDR3 contains 13 residues. The DNA for the CDR3 is TGTGCCAGCAGCTTAGGGGGGTCTTATGGCTACACCTTC. This codes for CASSLGGSYGYTF.

V is TRBV7-2 and J is TRBJ2-5; TRBD1 is a possible D gene (5 bases). Germline V lookup: CDR1 SGHTA, CDR2 FQGNSA. The CDR3 contains 14 residues. Trimming took 5 bases from V and 1 from J, leaving 11 bases between them. The CDR3 protein is CASSPWGGQETQYF. CDR3 sequence (DNA): TGTGCCAGCAGCCCCTGGGGCGGCCAAGAGACCCAGTACTTC.

The V call is TRBV5-1, the J call TRBJ2-7, with 8 bases lining up with TRBD2. Germline values: CDR1 SGHRS, CDR2 YFSETQ. Trimming cost V 4 bases and J 4 bases; bases outside gene matches: 10. The CDR3 totals 15 residues. The CDR3 here is CASSLEGSGIYEQYF. Written as DNA, the CDR3 is TGCGCCAGCAGCCTCGAGGGTAGCGGGATTTACGAGCAGTACTTC.

The gene calls are TRBV5-5 and TRBJ2-2; D unclear. Germline V gene sequence: CDR1 SGHKS, CDR2 YYEKEE (reference sequence). The CDR3 spans 14 residues. The ends were cut back, 3 bases at V and 5 bases at J, with 11 bases in the middle. CDR3 in DNA: TGTGCCAGCAGCTACGTAACAGAAACCGGGGAGCTGTTTTTT. It yields the protein CASSYVTETGELFF.

The chain joins TRBV4-2 to TRBJ1-2, with no clear D. CDR1 is LGHNA, CDR2 YNFKEQ, per germline. The CDR3 sequence is 15 residues long. Trimming removed 1 base at V and 1 base at J, with 10 bases between. CDR3 DNA sequence: TGTGCCAGCAGCCAAGCCAACATTGGTAACTATGGCTACACCTTC. Its translation: CASSQANIGNYGYTF.

The chain combines TRBV28 with TRBJ2-7, with 13 bases matching TRBD2. CDR3 length: 14 amino acids. Germline V gene sequence: CDR1 MDHEN, CDR2 SYDVKM. V lost 6 bases, J lost 7 bases, and 6 bases stayed unmatched. CDR3 region: CASRRTSGSSEQYF. CDR3 bases: TGTGCCAGCAGGAGGACTAGCGGGAGCAGTGAGCAGTACTTC.

The rearrangement uses TRBV9 and TRBJ2-3; D is undetermined. Germline-derived CDR1 and CDR2 are SGDLS and YYNGEE. The CDR3 spans 15 residues. The ends were cut back, 0 bases at V and 8 bases at J, with 16 bases in the middle. CDR3 region: CASSVEGAVQTTQYF. The CDR3 DNA follows: TGTGCCAGCAGCGTAGAAGGAGCTGTTCAGACTACGCAGTATTTT.

The chain combines TRBV6-6 with TRBJ1-1; D may be TRBD1 (5 bases). Germline V CDR1 and CDR2: MNHNY, SVGAGI (reference sequence). V lost 8 bases to trimming and J lost 3 bases, with 13 bases between them. The CDR3 is made up of 13 amino acids. For the CDR3, the DNA is TGTGCCAGCCGAAGGGGAGGGGACACTGAAGCTTTCTTT. This gives the protein CASRRGGDTEAFF.

Only a few counts were recorded for this clone. The V gene is TRBV9, the J gene TRBJ1-3; no reliable D call. Deletions cut 0 bases from V and 0 bases from J, with 10 bases between. CDR1 is SGDLS, CDR2 YYNGEE, per germline. CDR3 length: 16 residues. CDR3 protein: CASSVEEAFSGNTIYF. The CDR3 region has the DNA TGTGCCAGCAGCGTAGAAGAGGCATTCTCTGGAAACACCATATATTTT.

A few counts support this clone. The chain is built from TRBV18 and TRBJ1-5, with D maybe TRBD1 (6 bases). With 2 bases removed from V and 5 bases from J, the gap between germline ends came to 10 bases. CDR1 KGHSH and CDR2 LQKENI come from the germline V gene. The CDR3 sequence is 14 residues long. The CDR3, as DNA: TGTGCCAGCTCACCAACGGCAGGGGATCAGCCCCAGCATTTT. Translation gives CASSPTAGDQPQHF.

This sequence joins TRBV7-9 and TRBJ2-7; weak D call: TRBD2 (6 bases). The germline V and J ends were trimmed by 5 bases and 9 bases, with 11 bases remaining between them. The CDR3 runs 11 residues. CDR1 is SEHNR, CDR2 FQNEAQ, per germline (reference sequence). The CDR3 coding sequence is TGTGCCAGCAGCCCCGGGGAGGCGCAGTACTTC. Translated, it gives CASSPGEAQYF. The full variable domain, with the rest looked up from reference TRBV7-9 and TRBJ2-7, is DTGVSQNPRHKITKRGQNVTFRCDPISEHNRLYWYRQTLGQGPEFLTYFQNEAQLEKSRLLSDRFSAERPKGSFSTLEIQRTEQGDSAMYLCASSPGEAQYFGPGTRLTVT.

CDR3 sequence reads: CASSSRTSGRKYEQYF. The CDR3 DNA is TGTGCCAGCAGTTCAAGGACTAGCGGGAGGAAGTACGAGCAGTACTTC. The chain is built from TRBV27 and TRBJ2-7, with 14 bases identical to TRBD2. Germline-derived CDR1 and CDR2 are MNHEY and SMNVEV (reference sequence). The CDR3 runs to 16 residues. V lost 4 bases, J lost 4 bases, and 6 bases stayed unmatched.

J is TRBJ2-7 and V is TRBV30; no reliable D call. This CDR3 is built from 12 residues. Trimming removed 2 bases from V and 3 bases from J, with 8 bases in between. The germline V gene has CDR1 GTSNPN and CDR2 SVGIG (reference sequence). The CDR3 sequence: CAWSRDNYEQYF. The CDR3 bases are TGTGCCTGGAGTAGAGACAACTACGAGCAGTACTTC.

The rearrangement uses TRBV4-1 and TRBJ2-7; 7 bases align to TRBD2. Germline-derived CDR1 and CDR2 are MGHRA and YSYEKL. Unmatched junction bases numbered 3, after V lost 3 bases and J lost 1 base. The CDR3 has 14 amino acids. The CDR3 sequence is CASSQTSLSYEQYF. CDR3 coding DNA: TGCGCCAGCAGCCAGACTAGCTTGTCCTACGAGCAGTACTTC.

This chain connects TRBV7-9 to TRBJ2-7, with 15 bases fitting TRBD2. The V segment lost 5 bases and the J segment 3 bases; nucleotides outside the gene matches: 8. Germline lookup yields CDR1 SEHNR and CDR2 FQNEAQ (reference sequence). CDR3 length: 17 amino acids. The CDR3 coding sequence is TGTGCCAGCAGCGAAGACGGACTAGCGGGAGGGCTCTACGAGCAGTACTTC. Residues: CASSEDGLAGGLYEQYF. The variable domain in full, with the rest retrieved from reference TRBV7-9 and TRBJ2-7, is DTGVSQNPRHKITKRGQNVTFRCDPISEHNRLYWYRQTLGQGPEFLTYFQNEAQLEKSRLLSDRFSAERPKGSFSTLEIQRTEQGDSAMYLCASSEDGLAGGLYEQYFGPGTRLTVT.

The V call is TRBV9, the J call TRBJ2-7; 9 bases map to TRBD2. The CDR3 is 14 amino acids. The germline CDR1 and CDR2 sequences are SGDLS and YYNGEE. V shed 4 bases, J shed 6 bases, and the junction held 8 bases outside the gene matches. Written as DNA, the CDR3 is TGTGCCAGCAGCTTAACCGGGACTAGCCGCGAGCAGTACTTC. Translated, it gives CASSLTGTSREQYF.

The sample holds one count of this clone. This rearrangement joins TRBV5-1 to TRBJ2-4; 7 positions agree with TRBD1. CDR1 SGHRS and CDR2 YFSETQ come from the germline V gene. The CDR3 is 15 amino acids. V was clipped by 4 bases and J by 1 base; unmatched bases: 5. CDR3 coding DNA: TGCGCCAGCAGCCTGTCGGGACAGGCCAAAAACATTCAGTACTTC. Translating gives CASSLSGQAKNIQYF.

V gene TRBV6-5 combines with J gene TRBJ2-1; TRBD2 matches at 10 bases. After removal of 0 bases from V and 16 bases from J, the junction contained 9 bases not matched to a gene. CDR1 and CDR2 from the germline V gene are MNHEY and SVGAGI. The CDR3 runs 14 residues. The CDR3: CASSYSLVASGRFF. The CDR3 coding sequence is TGTGCCAGCAGTTACTCGCTAGTAGCTAGCGGGAGATTCTTC.

The genes are TRBV9 and TRBJ2-7, with 11 nucleotides matching TRBD2. Germline CDR1 and CDR2: SGDLS and YYNGEE. V shed 0 bases, J shed 3 bases, and the junction held 5 bases outside the gene matches. The CDR3 totals 16 residues. The CDR3, as DNA: TGTGCCAGCAGCGTAGGATTTACTAGCGGGAGCTACGAGCAGTACTTC. It codes for CASSVGFTSGSYEQYF.

The V gene is TRBV4-2, the J gene TRBJ1-1; tentative D call: TRBD1 (5 bases). V dropped 1 base and J dropped 11 bases, with 23 bases sitting between them. Germline CDR1 is LGHNA and CDR2 is YNFKEQ. CDR3 length: 16 residues. CDR3 in amino acids: CASSQGLGFGGRSAFF. DNA for the CDR3: TGTGCCAGCAGCCAAGGCTTAGGGTTCGGGGGGAGAAGTGCTTTCTTT.

The rearrangement joins TRBV18 to TRBJ2-3; 7 bases agree with TRBD2. Germline lookup yields CDR1 KGHSH and CDR2 LQKENI. Unmatched junction bases numbered 1, after V lost 5 bases and J lost 2 bases. The CDR3 runs to 13 residues. The CDR3 loop is CASSGDYTDTQYF. CDR3 nucleotides: TGTGCCAGCTCAGGGGACTACACAGATACGCAGTATTTT.

A remark on this clone: Other DNA sequences in this sample translate to the same CDR3. The rearrangement joins TRBV28 to TRBJ1-5; D not resolved. This CDR3 has 11 amino acids. Germline V CDR1 and CDR2: MDHEN, SYDVKM. V lost 3 bases to trimming and J lost 6 bases, with 3 bases between them. CDR3 amino acids: CASSFSQPQHF. For the CDR3, the DNA is TGTGCCAGCAGTTTCAGTCAGCCCCAGCATTTT.

On this clone itself: Other DNA variants within this sample encode the same CDR3. The chain is built from TRBV7-9 and TRBJ2-1, with 9 bases fitting TRBD1. V shed 1 base and J 3 bases; nucleotides not matched to a gene: 4. The CDR3 spans 16 residues. Germline V lookup: CDR1 SEHNR, CDR2 FQNEAQ (reference sequence). Written as DNA, the CDR3 is TGTGCCAGCAGCTTAGGACGGACAGGGGACTACAATGAGCAGTTCTTC. Its translation: CASSLGRTGDYNEQFF.

The chain employs TRBV3-1 (or the pseudogene TRBV3-2) and TRBJ2-7, with D maybe TRBD1 (6 bases). With 0 bases removed from V and 1 base from J, the gap between germline ends came to 10 bases. The CDR3 is 15 residues long. Germline loops: CDR1 LGHDT, CDR2 YNNKEL (reference sequence). The CDR3 DNA sequence: TGTGCCAGCAGCCAAGATCCCAGGGGATCCTACGAGCAGTACTTC. Translating gives CASSQDPRGSYEQYF.

CDR3 in DNA: TGTGCCAGCTCACAACCAGGGGGAGACACTGAAGCTTTCTTT. Residues: CASSQPGGDTEAFF. V usage is TRBV18 and J usage is TRBJ1-1, with 7 bases fitting TRBD1. The J segment lost 3 bases and the V segment lost 4 bases, leaving 5 bases of the junction unmatched. The CDR3 runs 14 residues. Germline CDR1 is KGHSH and CDR2 is LQKENI.

The chain joins TRBV27 to TRBJ1-5; D gene uncertain. The CDR3 consists of 13 residues. Trimming cost V 0 bases and J 7 bases, with 7 bases left between them. Germline CDR1 reads MNHEY; CDR2 reads SMNVEV (reference sequence). CDR3: CASSLSSRQPQHF. The CDR3 DNA reads as TGTGCCAGCAGTTTATCATCGAGACAGCCCCAGCATTTT.

V gene TRBV28 combines with J gene TRBJ2-1; maybe TRBD2 (6 bases). Trimming removed 2 bases at V and 6 bases at J, with 14 bases between. The CDR3 runs to 15 residues. Germline CDR1 MDHEN, CDR2 SYDVKM. This CDR3 is CASSLPGVGGNEQFF. The CDR3 coding sequence is TGTGCCAGCAGTTTACCCGGGGTGGGGGGCAATGAGCAGTTCTTC.

The rearrangement uses TRBV28 and TRBJ1-6; D gene unclear. CDR1 is MDHEN, CDR2 SYDVKM, per germline. The CDR3 spans 11 residues. Trimming cost V 5 bases and J 9 bases, with 5 bases left between them. The CDR3 is CASSLSSPLHF. CDR3 nucleotides: TGTGCCAGCAGTCTAAGTTCACCCCTCCACTTT. Combining the CDR3 with reference TRBV28 and TRBJ1-6 gives the whole variable domain DVKVTQSSRYLVKRTGEKVFLECVQDMDHENMFWYRQDPGLGLRLIYFSYDVKMKEKGDIPEGYSVSREKKERFSLILESASTNQTSMYLCASSLSSPLHFGNGTRLTVT.

The V call is TRBV28, the J call TRBJ1-5; TRBD1 is a possible D gene (5 bases). Trimming left V 8 bases short and J 0 bases short, with 26 bases between. The CDR3 spans 19 residues. Germline CDR1 MDHEN, CDR2 SYDVKM. The CDR3 coding sequence is TGTGCCAGCGGCCGGGACTCAGTGTTTCGGACCTATAGCAATCAGCCCCAGCATTTT. Amino acid sequence: CASGRDSVFRTYSNQPQHF.

This chain links TRBV7-3 with TRBJ1-1; D unresolved. The germline V gene has CDR1 SGHTA and CDR2 FQGTGA. Between the trimmed V and J ends, which lost 0 bases and 8 bases, there was a span of 13 bases. The CDR3 length is 14 residues. CDR3 bases: TGTGCCAGCAGCTTAACACCTCAGGCAGGAGAAGCTTTCTTT. Encoded protein: CASSLTPQAGEAFF.